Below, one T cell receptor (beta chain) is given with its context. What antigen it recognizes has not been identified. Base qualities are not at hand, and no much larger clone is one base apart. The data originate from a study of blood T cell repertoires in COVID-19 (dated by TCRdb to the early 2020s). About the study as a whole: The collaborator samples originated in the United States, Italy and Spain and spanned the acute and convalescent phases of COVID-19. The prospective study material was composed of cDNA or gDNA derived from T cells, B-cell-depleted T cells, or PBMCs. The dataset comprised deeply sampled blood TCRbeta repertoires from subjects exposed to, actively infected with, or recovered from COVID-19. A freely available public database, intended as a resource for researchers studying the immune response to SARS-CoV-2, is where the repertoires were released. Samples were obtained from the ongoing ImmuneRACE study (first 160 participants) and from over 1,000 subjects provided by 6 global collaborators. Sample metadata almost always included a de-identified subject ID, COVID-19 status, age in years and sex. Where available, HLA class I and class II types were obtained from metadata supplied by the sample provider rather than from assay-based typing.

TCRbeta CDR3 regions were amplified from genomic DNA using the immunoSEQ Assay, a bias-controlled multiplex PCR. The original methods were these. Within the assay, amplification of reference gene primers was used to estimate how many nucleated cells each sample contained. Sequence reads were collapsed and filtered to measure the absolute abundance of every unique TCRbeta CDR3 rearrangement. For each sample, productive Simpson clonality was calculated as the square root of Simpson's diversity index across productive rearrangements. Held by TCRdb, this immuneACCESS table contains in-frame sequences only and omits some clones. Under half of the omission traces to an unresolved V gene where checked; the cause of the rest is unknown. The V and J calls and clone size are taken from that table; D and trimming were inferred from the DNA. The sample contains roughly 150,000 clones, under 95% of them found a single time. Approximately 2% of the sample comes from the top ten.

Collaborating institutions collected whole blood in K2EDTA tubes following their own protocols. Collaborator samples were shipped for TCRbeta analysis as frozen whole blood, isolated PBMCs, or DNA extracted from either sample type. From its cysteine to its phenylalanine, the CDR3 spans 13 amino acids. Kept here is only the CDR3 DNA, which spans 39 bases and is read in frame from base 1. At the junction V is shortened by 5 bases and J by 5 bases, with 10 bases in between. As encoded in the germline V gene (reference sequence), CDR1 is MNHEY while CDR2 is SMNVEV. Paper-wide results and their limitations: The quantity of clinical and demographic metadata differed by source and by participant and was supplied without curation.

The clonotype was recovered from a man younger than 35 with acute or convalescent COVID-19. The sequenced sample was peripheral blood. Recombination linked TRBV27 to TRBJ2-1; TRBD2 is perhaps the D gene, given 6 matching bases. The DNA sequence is TGTGCCAGCAGTCTGGGACTCCACAATGAGCAGTTCTTC. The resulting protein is CASSLGLHNEQFF.